This T cell receptor beta chain was sequenced during a study of shared clonotypes between healthy human individuals. As for this clone: The same CDR3 also results from other DNA sequences found in this sample.

TCRdb's table, derived via immunoSEQ multiplex PCR, lists solely in-frame clones and lacks some. The table records 600,000 or so clones, roughly 96% of them present only once. The CDR3 spans 12 residues. Deletions cut 2 bases from V and 2 bases from J, with 1 base between. Germline V lookup: CDR1 SGDLS, CDR2 YYNGEE. Naive CD8 cells lacked CD45RO and underwent positive selection for CCR7, leaving out terminally differentiated effector memory CD45RA+ cells. Donors were Caucasian adults residing in Nashville, Tennessee, USA. The sample taken for sequencing was naive CD8+ T cells sorted from blood. This TCR was recovered from a woman in her thirties in good health. The chain has TRBV9 and TRBJ2-2; D is uncertain. CDR3: CASSVNTGELFF. The CDR3 DNA is TGTGCCAGCAGCGTTAACACCGGGGAGCTGTTTTTT.